What follows describes a single T cell receptor (beta chain). No antigen is known for it. No qualities accompany the bases; no much larger clone lies one base away. TRB sequencing was run on genomic DNA with either the immunoSEQ assay at survey resolution or the hsTCRB kit. From the authors' description of their analysis: The immunoSEQ software was used for initial read processing, and the LymphoSeq R package was used for repertoire analyses. Clonality was computed as 1 minus normalized Shannon entropy, and a Gini coefficient was also calculated for each TRB dataset. To infer phenotypes in unsorted samples, TRB sequences from sorted subsets of the recipient or donor were mapped onto unsorted samples from the same recipient. As stored in TCRdb, this immuneACCESS dataset retains in-frame rearrangements with V and J assigned. A fraction of the clones does not appear; measured against another copy, unresolved V genes explain less than half of the discrepancy, and the remainder lacks a known reason. The V and J calls and clone size are taken from that table; D and trimming were inferred from the DNA. Here the sample has tens of thousands of clones; about 91% occur a single time. The top ten clonotypes cover around 2.9% of the sample.

Sequences SGHAT (CDR1) and FQNNGV (CDR2) are obtained from the germline V gene. V and J are truncated by 0 bases and 1 base respectively, leaving an intervening sequence of 12 bases. The CDR3 goes from the cysteine to the phenylalanine over 16 residues. This entry keeps only the CDR3 DNA: 48 bases, framed from base 1. This sample is part of a study of T cells after posttransplantation cyclophosphamide listed by TCRdb under 2016. At the level of the whole study: Using TRB sequencing, the study followed how the T cell repertoire reconstituted after myeloablative bone marrow transplantation in which posttransplantation cyclophosphamide served as GVHD prophylaxis. Public TRB sequences were checked against a database of over 3,000 sequences associated with responses to pathogens, tumor antigens, self-antigens and alloantigens. TRB sequencing was performed on blood from all 35 or so PTCy patients with 1-year posttransplant specimens. Up to 3 additional blood samples from 2 to 5.2 years after transplant were also TRB-sequenced in 3 patients, as was pretransplant blood from a handful of patients. Samples from 35 to 45 PTCy-treated patients, along with samples from around 16 of their related bone marrow donors, underwent antigen receptor sequencing. TRA and TRB clonality were tightly correlated in 9 samples, so subsequent TCR analyses focused on TRB only.

Paper-wide results and their limitations: The TRB repertoires of T cells infiltrating skin or the GI tract showed only limited overlap with the TRB repertoires found in blood. Donor-recipient similarity was low at 1-2 months but increased during the first year, and donor CD8+ memory clones often dominated later blood repertoires. Across more than 35 patients, recipient CMV seropositivity and CMV reactivation were highly associated with TRB clonality; PTCy diversity was similar to CNI/methotrexate controls.

Peripheral blood samples were provided by related bone marrow donors on the day of marrow donation. Peripheral blood and bone marrow mononuclear cells were isolated by Ficoll-Hypaque density centrifugation and cryopreserved. The receptor's source is a woman in her forties or fifties in good health and a related stem cell transplant donor. Sample: PBMCs. The chain is assembled from TRBV11-2 and TRBJ1-1; the D segment cannot be called with confidence. At the DNA level, the sequence is TGTGCCAGCAGCTTAGATGGGCGGGGTGGGAACACTGAAGCTTTCTTT. This sequence encodes CASSLDGRGGNTEAFF.